These T cell receptor beta chains were read from a single sample in a study of T-cell reconstitution after alpha-beta-depleted transplantation in children. TCRdb re-called the PCR reads with MiXCR, one entry per CDR3 protein. The table records fewer than 550,000 distinct CDR3 sequences, around 15% of them present only once. The specimen was PBMCs, mostly from graft donor cells, collected 360 days after TCRalphabeta/CD19-depleted stem cell transplant. These receptors originate from a boy younger than two who had a stem cell transplant for Wiskott-Aldrich syndrome, so the T cells may come from the graft donor. CDR3s include the opening cysteine and the closing phenylalanine or tryptophan. The D gene is left open where the match is weak. Expanded clones are given a class, and other clones once, few, many or no size at all.

clone_size	j_call	cdr3_length	d_call	v_call	cdr3_nt	cdr3_aa
many	TRBJ2-1	14	NA	TRBV6-5	TGTGCCAGCAGTTACGCCGAAGAGAGCGATGAGCAGTTCTTC	CASSYAEESDEQFF
NA	TRBJ2-3	14	NA	TRBV12-3/TRBV12-4	TGTGCCAGCAGTTTCTGGCTAAGCACAGATACGCAGTATTTT	CASSFWLSTDTQYF
NA	TRBJ2-2	16	NA	TRBV3-1	TGTGCCAGCAGGCTGACGAGCCCCCTAAAGCTCGGGGAGCTGTTTTTT	CASRLTSPLKLGELFF
few	TRBJ2-7	14	NA	TRBV4-1	TGCGCCAGCAGCCAAGTCCCAGGGAACTACGAGCAGTACTTC	CASSQVPGNYEQYF
NA	TRBJ2-7	14	NA	TRBV25-1	TGTGCCAGCAGTGTCAGACAGGTGGCCTACGAGCAGTACTTC	CASSVRQVAYEQYF
NA	TRBJ2-1	17	TRBD2	TRBV7-9	TGTGCCAGCAGCAGTCGGACTAGCGGGAGACGGGCGGGTGAGCAGTTCTTC	CASSSRTSGRRAGEQFF
NA	TRBJ2-7	16	TRBD2	TRBV4-1	TGCGCCAGCAGCCAATTAGCGGGAGACCTCTCCTACGAGCAGTACTTC	CASSQLAGDLSYEQYF
NA	TRBJ2-1	14	TRBD2	TRBV24-1	TGTGCCACCAGTGATTTCCGACTAGCCAATGAGCAGTTCTTC	CATSDFRLANEQFF
few	TRBJ2-5	10	NA	TRBV29-1	TGCAGCGTTGAAGACGGGGGTTCACACTTC	CSVEDGGSHF
NA	TRBJ1-5	15	TRBD1	TRBV24-1	TGTGCCACCAGTGACCGGACAGGGGGGAATCAGCCCCAGCATTTT	CATSDRTGGNQPQHF
few	TRBJ2-3	17	TRBD2	TRBV18	TGTGCCAGCTCACCATCGGGACTAGTTCCTAGCACAGATACGCAGTATTTT	CASSPSGLVPSTDTQYF
NA	TRBJ2-3	15	TRBD2	TRBV20-1	TGCAGTGCTAGTACGGGGGGGGTATACGCAGATACGCAGTATTTT	CSASTGGVYADTQYF
NA	TRBJ2-2	14	TRBD2	TRBV10-3	TGTGCCATCACTAGCGGGGGTAACACCGGGGAGCTGTTTTTT	CAITSGGNTGELFF
few	TRBJ2-1	14	NA	TRBV27	TGTGCCAGCTCCCGCGTGGGGGGGGCCTTTGAGCAGTTCTTC	CASSRVGGAFEQFF
few	TRBJ2-7	14	TRBD2	TRBV5-1	TGCGCCAGCAGCTGGTTAGCGGGAGCGGACGAGCAGTACTTC	CASSWLAGADEQYF
NA	TRBJ2-2	15	TRBD1	TRBV7-8	TGTGCCAGCAGTTCGGACAGGGGGCGCGTCGGGGAGCTGTTTTTT	CASSSDRGRVGELFF
NA	TRBJ2-6	18	NA	TRBV7-8	TGTGCCAGCAGCCCATTCGGGACTCCCATCTCTGGGGCCAACGTCCTGACTTTC	CASSPFGTPISGANVLTF
few	TRBJ1-2	14	NA	TRBV6-1	TGTGCCAGCAAACGCGGGAGGCAGGCCCATGGCTACACCTTC	CASKRGRQAHGYTF
few	TRBJ2-7	15	NA	TRBV7-9	TGTGCCAGCAGCCTGACAGCAAGAGGAGACTACGAGCAGTACTTC	CASSLTARGDYEQYF
NA	TRBJ2-3	16	TRBD2	TRBV3-1	TGTGCCAGCAGCCGTAGCGGGAGGGGGAGCACAGATACGCAGTATTTT	CASSRSGRGSTDTQYF
many	TRBJ2-1	14	TRBD2	TRBV5-1	TGCGCCAGCAGCTTGGTTGCGGGAGGGAATGAGCAGTTCTTC	CASSLVAGGNEQFF
NA	TRBJ1-4	14	NA	TRBV5-6	TGTGCCAGCAGTCTGGTGGGCTTGGATGAAAAACTGTTTTTT	CASSLVGLDEKLFF
few	TRBJ2-7	16	NA	TRBV7-9	TGTGCCAGCAGCTTAACCCCCTCAAGCGGGCCCTACGAGCAGTACTTC	CASSLTPSSGPYEQYF
few	TRBJ1-2	13	NA	TRBV20-1	TGCAGTGCCCCCGAGGGGGGATACTATGGCTACACCTTC	CSAPEGGYYGYTF
NA	TRBJ1-1	14	TRBD1	TRBV5-1	TGCGCCAGCAGCTCCAGGGGGGGAACAACTGAAGCTTTCTTT	CASSSRGGTTEAFF
NA	TRBJ1-1	14	TRBD1	TRBV5-1	TGCGCCAGCAGCTTGTTACAGGGGTCCACTGAAGCTTTCTTT	CASSLLQGSTEAFF
NA	TRBJ2-1	16	TRBD1	TRBV5-1	TGCGCCAGCAGCCCTCGACAGGGGGCCTTCAAAAATGAGCAGTTCTTC	CASSPRQGAFKNEQFF
NA	TRBJ1-5	15	NA	TRBV4-1	TGCGCCAGCAGCCAAGATATGGGGCCCGGTCAGCCCCAGCATTTT	CASSQDMGPGQPQHF
NA	TRBJ2-5	16	TRBD1	TRBV7-9	TGTGCCAGCAGCCGCCCCGGGACAGGGGGACGAGAGACCCAGTACTTC	CASSRPGTGGRETQYF
NA	TRBJ2-1	16	NA	TRBV5-1	TGCGCCAGCAGCCCGGCGGCCGGGACATCCTACAATGAGCAGTTCTTC	CASSPAAGTSYNEQFF
NA	TRBJ2-7	15	TRBD2	TRBV10-3	TGTGCCATCAGTGGGGGAGGGAAAACCGACTACGAGCAGTACTTC	CAISGGGKTDYEQYF
NA	TRBJ2-2	13	NA	TRBV5-5	TGTGCCAGCAGCTACACAGGTCTCGGGGAGCTGTTTTTT	CASSYTGLGELFF
many	TRBJ2-3	15	TRBD2	TRBV6-1	TGTGCCAGCAGCCCGACTAGCGGGAGCACAGATACGCAGTATTTT	CASSPTSGSTDTQYF
few	TRBJ2-7	15	NA	TRBV24-1	TGTGCCACCAGTGATCCGAGCAGGGGCTCCTACGAGCAGTACTTC	CATSDPSRGSYEQYF
many	TRBJ2-1	14	NA	TRBV4-1	TGCGCCAGCAGCCAAGACCGAGCCTACAATGAGCAGTTCTTC	CASSQDRAYNEQFF
NA	TRBJ2-7	11	NA	TRBV6-2/TRBV6-3	TGTGCCAGTCGAGACGCCTACGAGCAGTACTTC	CASRDAYEQYF
few	TRBJ2-5	14	TRBD2	TRBV10-3	TGTGCCACCCGGACCGATTCGGGGGGAGAGACCCAGTACTTC	CATRTDSGGETQYF
few	TRBJ1-1	15	TRBD1	TRBV12-3/TRBV12-4	TGTGCCAGCAGTTTTACGACAGGGGGACGGACTGAAGCTTTCTTT	CASSFTTGGRTEAFF
few	TRBJ2-7	11	NA	TRBV10-3	TGTGCCACCGGGACGGTCTACGAGCAGTACTTC	CATGTVYEQYF
NA	TRBJ2-1	16	TRBD2	TRBV12-3/TRBV12-4	TGTGCCAGCGGAATTAGCGGGAAATTCTCCTACAATGAGCAGTTCTTC	CASGISGKFSYNEQFF
many	TRBJ2-1	15	TRBD2	TRBV7-9	TGTGCCAGCAGCCGCGTTAGCGGGAGCTACAATGAGCAGTTCTTC	CASSRVSGSYNEQFF
few	TRBJ2-5	14	NA	TRBV5-1	TGCGCCAGCACCGATGTGACCGGGAGTGAGACCCAGTACTTC	CASTDVTGSETQYF
NA	TRBJ2-7	13	NA	TRBV14	TGTGCCAGCAGCCCGACAGTCTCCTACGAGCAGTACTTC	CASSPTVSYEQYF
many	TRBJ2-5	16	TRBD2	TRBV20-1	TGCAGTGCTAGAAAGGGACTAGCGGGAAACCAAGAGACCCAGTACTTC	CSARKGLAGNQETQYF
NA	TRBJ2-2	16	NA	TRBV3-1	TGTGCCAGCAGCTACCCCATAGGGATCGACACCGGGGAGCTGTTTTTT	CASSYPIGIDTGELFF
NA	TRBJ2-3	11	NA	TRBV7-2	TGTGCCAATCAACTTACAGATACGCAGTATTTT	CANQLTDTQYF
NA	TRBJ2-7	12	NA	TRBV25-1	TGTGCCAGCAGCGCTGGGGGCTTCTCCTTGTACTTC	CASSAGGFSLYF
few	TRBJ2-1	17	TRBD2	TRBV5-6	TGTGCCAGCAGCGACCTTCTAAGACTAGCGGGGGACAATGAGCAGTTCTTC	CASSDLLRLAGDNEQFF
few	TRBJ2-2	14	NA	TRBV27	TGTGCCAGCAGTTTTTGGCCACACACCGGGGAGCTGTTTTTT	CASSFWPHTGELFF
NA	TRBJ2-1	13	TRBD1	TRBV29-1	TGCAGCGTTGCTCGGACAGGCTTCAATGAGCAGTTATTC	CSVARTGFNEQLF
NA	TRBJ2-1	15	NA	TRBV6-2/TRBV6-3	TGTGCCAGCAGTTACACGCGGGACAGCCTTTCTACCCAGTTCTTC	CASSYTRDSLSTQFF
NA	TRBJ2-1	13	TRBD1	TRBV20-1	TGCAGTGCTACCGTAGGACAGGGCGATGAGCAGTTCTTC	CSATVGQGDEQFF
NA	TRBJ2-1	16	TRBD2	TRBV11-3	TGTGCCAGCAGCTTAGATTCTAGCGGGAGTTCGTGGGAGCAGTTCTTC	CASSLDSSGSSWEQFF
many	TRBJ2-3	13	NA	TRBV7-8	TGTGCCAGCACCGGGACCATCACAGATACGCAGTATTTT	CASTGTITDTQYF
NA	TRBJ2-5	17	TRBD2	TRBV12-3/TRBV12-4	TGTGCCAGCAGTTTCGAGCTAGCGGGGACTTTGACAGAGACCCAGTACTTC	CASSFELAGTLTETQYF
NA	TRBJ2-2	14	NA	TRBV5-5	TGTGCCAGCAGCGCGGCTCGTGCCACCGGGGAGCTGTTTTTT	CASSAARATGELFF
NA	TRBJ2-1	17	TRBD2	TRBV10-2	TGCGCCAGCGGGCGGGGTCAACTAGCGGGGGGTCACAATGAGCAGTTCTTC	CASGRGQLAGGHNEQFF